What follows are 13 T cell receptor beta chains derived from one specimen sequenced in a study of shared clonotypes between healthy human individuals. Produced via immunoSEQ multiplex PCR; TCRdb's table is partial and in-frame only. The table has nearly 1 million clones, over 60% seen once. The sequenced material came from memory CD4+ T cells sorted from blood. Documented subset: CD45RA-negative fraction. The receptors originated from a man between 18 and 35 years old in good health.

The chain has TRBV28 and TRBJ2-1; 9 positions match TRBD2. The ends lost 8 bases at V and 6 bases at J; junction bases unmatched: 5. The germline gives CDR1 MDHEN, CDR2 SYDVKM. The length of the CDR3 is 13 residues. The CDR3 nucleotides read TGTGCCAGCCACGGGACTAGCTCCAATGAGCAGTTCTTC. Translation: CASHGTSSNEQFF.

The V and J genes are TRBV6-6 and TRBJ1-5; D may be TRBD1 (6 bases). Trimming shortened V by 0 bases and J by 5 bases, and 11 bases separated the two germline ends. This CDR3 comprises 15 residues. The germline V gene has CDR1 MNHNY and CDR2 SVGAGI (reference sequence). The CDR3 protein is CASSYSVTGYQPQHF. Written as DNA, the CDR3 is TGTGCCAGCAGTTACTCCGTAACAGGGTATCAGCCCCAGCATTTT.

This clone has ten or more counts. V usage is TRBV18 and J usage is TRBJ1-4; 7 nucleotides line up with TRBD1. Germline CDR1 and CDR2: KGHSH and LQKENI. The junction had 4 bases not matched to a gene; V was cut back by 3 bases and J by 3 bases. This CDR3 region has 15 residues. CDR3 in amino acids: CASSPDRRANEKLFF. DNA of the CDR3: TGTGCCAGCTCACCGGACAGGAGGGCTAATGAAAAACTGTTTTTT. Using reference TRBV18 and TRBJ1-4 for the parts outside the CDR3, the full variable domain is NAGVMQNPRHLVRRRGQEARLRCSPMKGHSHVYWYRQLPEEGLKFMVYLQKENIIDESGMPKERFSAEFPKEGPSILRIQQVVRGDSAAYFCASSPDRRANEKLFFGSGTQLSVL.

The CDR3 region is CASSYPKRTIGHNEQFF. CDR3 coding DNA: TGTGCCAGCAGCTATCCAAAGCGTACGATAGGACACAATGAGCAGTTCTTC. The J gene is TRBJ2-1, the V gene TRBV7-8, with D unclear. Looked up from germline, CDR1 is SGHVS and CDR2 is FQNEAQ. CDR3 size: 17 residues. The V end was cut by 4 bases, the J end by 5 bases, with 21 bases between.

This sequence joins TRBV5-4 and TRBJ2-1; unclear D gene. The germline gives CDR1 SGHNT, CDR2 YYREEE (reference sequence). The V gene lost 5 bases and the J gene lost 0 bases, with 21 bases spanning the gap. This CDR3 has 18 amino acids. The CDR3 nucleotides are TGTGCCAGCAGATGGGCGTCTTTTTCGGTGAGCTCCTACAATGAGCAGTTCTTC. This encodes CASRWASFSVSSYNEQFF.

This CDR3 is CASSFTGTSGNEQFF. CDR3 nucleotides: TGCGCCAGCAGCTTCACCGGGACTAGCGGTAATGAGCAGTTCTTC. V is TRBV5-1 and J is TRBJ2-1; 11 nucleotides align to TRBD2. Germline trimming cut 2 bases from V and 7 bases from J; bases unmatched to any gene: 5. Germline CDR1 is SGHRS and CDR2 is YFSETQ. This CDR3 contains 15 residues.

The J gene is TRBJ1-2, the V gene TRBV15; 10 positions match TRBD1. The CDR3 sequence is 14 residues long. Trimming at V came to 1 base and at J to 8 bases, leaving 4 bases not matched to a gene. CDR1 and CDR2 from the germline V gene are LNHNV and YYDKDF (reference sequence). CDR3 in DNA: TGTGCCACCAGCAGAGGACAGGGGGCAGAAGGCTACACCTTC. Its translation is CATSRGQGAEGYTF.

The chain joins TRBV28 to TRBJ2-1; 8 bases agree with TRBD1. With 2 bases clipped from V and 4 bases from J, the junction kept 7 bases outside the gene matches. CDR3 size: 16 residues. Germline CDR1 is MDHEN and CDR2 is SYDVKM. CDR3 sequence: CASSLGVGTGYNEQFF. Written as DNA, the CDR3 is TGTGCCAGCAGTTTAGGGGTCGGGACAGGATACAATGAGCAGTTCTTC.

The chain links TRBV18 to TRBJ1-5, with D hard to call. CDR1 KGHSH and CDR2 LQKENI come from the germline V gene. V lost 2 bases and J 0 bases, leaving 11 bases between the germline ends. The CDR3 sequence is 16 residues long. DNA for the CDR3: TGTGCCAGCTCACCAGACGCGACCAATAGCAATCAGCCCCAGCATTTT. It translates to CASSPDATNSNQPQHF.

Only a few counts were recorded for this clone. The rearrangement uses TRBV29-1 and TRBJ1-1; 11 bases are a match to TRBD1. The CDR3 loop spans 12 amino acids. Germline CDR1 is SQVTM and CDR2 is ANQGSEA. J was trimmed by 7 bases and V by 6 bases; bases with no gene match: 4. Written as DNA, the CDR3 is TGCAGCGTAGGACAGGGGGCTGGTGAAGCTTTCTTT. Protein sequence: CSVGQGAGEAFF.

The chain couples TRBV11-2 to TRBJ1-4; tentatively, D is TRBD1 (5 bases). This CDR3 has 14 residues. Trimming pared 3 bases from V and 7 bases from J, leaving 12 bases between. Germline V CDR1 and CDR2: SGHAT, FQNNGV. The CDR3 spells CASSLGGLPEKLFF. In DNA, the CDR3 is TGTGCCAGCAGCTTGGGGGGACTCCCTGAAAAACTGTTTTTT.

CDR3 sequence: CASSEQWEGSYEQYF. The CDR3, as DNA: TGTGCCAGCAGTGAACAATGGGAGGGCTCCTACGAGCAGTACTTC. This sequence joins TRBV6-1 and TRBJ2-7; 7 nucleotides align to TRBD2. The CDR3 length is 15 residues. The V and J ends lost 2 bases and 0 bases, in that order; junction bases with no gene match: 4. The germline V gene encodes CDR1 MNHNS and CDR2 SASEGT.

CDR3 bases: TGTGCCAGCAGGGAAACAGCGGGGGTGTCGACAGATACGCAGTATTTT. Its translation is CASRETAGVSTDTQYF. V gene TRBV6-1 combines with J gene TRBJ2-3; TRBD2 matches 8 bases. CDR1 MNHNS and CDR2 SASEGT come from the germline V gene. CDR3 length: 16 amino acids. Losses at the gene ends were 6 bases for V and 3 bases for J; bases not matched to a gene: 11.